This TCR beta chain emerged from a study of T cells after yellow fever vaccination (dated by TCRdb to between 2018 and 2021). With regard to the full study: Libraries from fractions with low cell numbers were prepared with the SMART-Seq v4 Ultra Low Input RNA kit. Two healthy male donors, one aged 18 to 30 and one aged 30 to 40 years, made up the cohort. To track T-cell clones before and after primary and booster YFV17D yellow fever vaccination, bulk TCR alpha and beta repertoires were sequenced longitudinally. Blood was drawn at multiple timepoints before and after primary and secondary immunization, with bulk PBMC replicates and cell subsets isolated.

This clonotype occurred once. Its antigen is still unknown. No per-base quality is available; no much larger clone lies one base away. On its own, one read is weak support. Sequenced using an Illumina NovaSeq 6000. TCR cDNA was synthesized by 5'RACE template switching, which introduced a universal primer site and unique molecular identifiers. cDNA synthesis was primed from both the TCR alpha and TCR beta constant segments. Libraries were amplified in two PCR steps, with sample barcodes and sequencing adapters added in the second step. Libraries were sequenced on Illumina HiSeq 2500 (2x100 bp) or NovaSeq (2x150 bp). The authors processed their data as follows. MIGEC handled demultiplexing of reads and collapsing into UMI consensus sequences, while MiXCR performed V(D)J alignment. Vaccine-responding clonotypes were defined with edgeR using replicate PBMC samples, requiring FDR below 0.01 and a log2 fold change above 5 up to day 15. Each bulk clonotype received a CD4 or CD8 identity based on whether the sequenced CD4 or CD8 repertoire contained that clonotype at higher abundance. TCRdb itself trimmed the public reads at Q25 with fastp, ran MiXCR and retained productive beta chains. Identical CDR3 proteins give one entry, which carries the most common genes and DNA. Here the V and J calls rest on TCRdb's processing, not on the authors' analysis. The sample table shows 350,000 to 550,000 distinct CDR3 sequences, and 18% are seen once. The ten largest clones take up roughly a sixth of the sample.

Points the paper makes about the study in general: A small fraction of clonotypes appeared in both the CD4 and CD8 compartments, likely as a result of convergent recombination. Because the study included only a couple of donors, the extent to which the findings can be generalized is limited. After the booster, most clones that had expanded after primary vaccination were detected again (nearly 98% of CD4 and roughly nine tenths of CD8), suggesting broad maintenance of memory. Computational filtering was required because FACS-sorted repertoires could contain abundant contaminating clonotypes from the bulk population. Compared with the primary T-cell response, the secondary T-cell response was faster but weaker, reaching its peak on day 5 rather than on day 15.

In the germline V gene (reference sequence), CDR1 corresponds to SEHNR and CDR2 to FQNEAQ. Measured from the cysteine to the phenylalanine, the CDR3 is 15 residues long. The entry retains the CDR3 DNA only, 45 bases that are in frame from base 1. A distance of 13 bases separates the germline ends of V and J, which lose 4 bases and 1 base respectively. The treatment or condition label of this sample denotes: live attenuated yellow fever vaccine strain. Two biological replicates of bulk PBMCs were collected at each blood-draw timepoint. A standard Ficoll-Paque protocol was used to isolate PBMCs from peripheral blood. TriZol was used to extract RNA from bulk PBMCs, CD4 and CD8 fractions, and dextramer-positive and dextramer-negative fractions.

The sequenced sample was PBMCs, obtained before the yellow fever booster vaccination. The chain is encoded by TRBV7-9 joined to TRBJ1-1; a tentative D call is TRBD1 (6 bases match). The receptor was derived from a man aged 18 to 29 who received the YFV17D yellow fever vaccine. The DNA sequence reads TGTGCCAGCAGCTCCAACAGGGTAAGGAACACTGAAGCTTTCTTT. Its amino acids are CASSSNRVRNTEAFF.